This T cell receptor (beta chain) appears in the sequencing data of a study of CXCR3 chemokines and chemotherapy response in bladder cancer (dated by TCRdb to between 2020 and 2023). Broadly, across the study: The study examined whether intratumoral CXCR3 chemokine system activity predicted chemotherapy response in human bladder cancer.

Of note for this clonotype: No cognate antigen has been identified for it. No clone much larger than this one lies a single base away; base qualities are absent.

The library was generated by PCR. This sample was sequenced with an Illumina HiSeq 2500. TCRdb itself trimmed the public reads at Q25 with fastp, ran MiXCR and retained productive beta chains. Records with the same CDR3 protein are collapsed into one entry carrying the most frequent genes and DNA. The sample table records over a thousand distinct CDR3 sequences; 18% of these occur just once. The ten most abundant clones make up 15% to 20% of the sample. The cysteine opens and the phenylalanine closes a CDR3 of 15 amino acids. Just the 45-base CDR3 DNA is kept, in frame starting at base 1. V was cut back by 4 bases and J by 2 bases, leaving a gap of 12 bases between them. CDR1 and CDR2, looked up from the germline V gene (reference sequence), are MNHEY and SMNVEV.

This chain joins TRBV27 to TRBJ1-5, and TRBD1 may be the D gene, going by 5 matching bases. The clonotype comes from a human donor with bladder cancer that responded to neoadjuvant chemotherapy. Sampling was done from a patient whose treatment included neoadjuvant chemotherapy. The CDR3 reads CASSSLGRGNQPQHF. The bases are TGTGCCAGCAGTTCCCTGGGGCGGGGCAATCAGCCCCAGCATTTT.